This T cell receptor beta chain was retrieved from a study of technical replicates of blood from a few donors. Here immunoSEQ multiplex PCR was the method, and the copy in TCRdb shows in-frame clones only, minus some. The sample has around 60,000 clones; 85% to 95% are singletons. The receptor was isolated from a human donor in good health. Some clones in this sample may be carry-over from other donors' samples. The specimen was PBMCs.

The CDR3 DNA follows: TGTGCCAGCAGCTTGGTGTCGCTAGCGGTCCGGACCCCTAGCACAGATACGCAGTATTTT. It is translated as CASSLVSLAVRTPSTDTQYF. This chain links TRBV5-4 with TRBJ2-3; 7 bases are a match to TRBD2. J gave up 0 bases and V 0 bases, and 16 bases lay outside the gene matches. Per germline, CDR1 SGHNT and CDR2 YYREEE (reference sequence). This CDR3 has 20 residues.